A single sample is the source of the 27 T cell receptor beta chains below, sequenced in a study of technical replicates of blood from a handful of donors (dated 2017 in TCRdb). Library prep was done by the immunoSEQ multiplex PCR assay. Sourced from immuneACCESS, this table was stored by TCRdb with only in-frame sequences that have V and J called. A share of the clones is absent; for the studies checked, an unresolved V gene accounts for under half, and the remainder has no known explanation. Counted in this sample were 60,000 or so clones; more than 95% of them appeared once. The ten largest clonotypes hold approximately 0.18% of the sample. Sequencing was performed on T cells isolated from PBMCs. These receptors all come from a human donor in good health.

J is TRBJ2-1 and V is TRBV7-9; D remains ambiguous. Germline CDR1 reads SEHNR; CDR2 reads FQNEAQ (reference sequence). Trimming took 1 base from V and 1 from J, leaving 5 bases between them. The CDR3 runs to 14 residues. CDR3 sequence (DNA): TGTGCCAGCAGCTTAGTGCAGTCCTACAATGAGCAGTTCTTC. Protein product: CASSLVQSYNEQFF.

The rearrangement uses TRBV28 and TRBJ2-3; no clear D gene. The germline V gene has CDR1 MDHEN and CDR2 SYDVKM. This CDR3 has 12 residues. V was shortened by 2 bases and J by 3 bases, with 3 bases between the two germline ends. This chain's CDR3 is CASSLQTDTQYF. In nucleotides, the CDR3 is TGTGCCAGCAGTTTACAGACAGATACGCAGTATTTT.

The rearrangement uses TRBV5-1 and TRBJ1-1; D unclear. Trimming left V 4 bases short and J 0 bases short, with 13 bases between. The CDR3 covers 15 residues. Looked up from germline, CDR1 is SGHRS and CDR2 is YFSETQ. The CDR3 sequence: CASSLEAPMNTEAFF. CDR3 nucleotides: TGCGCCAGCAGCCTTGAAGCCCCGATGAACACTGAAGCTTTCTTT.

J is TRBJ1-2 and V is TRBV2, with unresolved D. CDR3 length: 12 residues. Germline CDR1 is SNHLY and CDR2 is FYNNEI. CDR3 residues: CGSHSGNYGYTF. In nucleotides, the CDR3 is TGTGGTAGCCACTCGGGTAACTATGGCTACACCTTC.

J is TRBJ1-1 and V is TRBV5-1; TRBD1 might be the D (5 bases). Trimming cost V 3 bases and J 0 bases, with 12 bases left between them. This CDR3 is built from 15 residues. Germline loops: CDR1 SGHRS, CDR2 YFSETQ. For the CDR3, the DNA is TGCGCCAGCAGCTCGCGGGACGGCCTGAACACTGAAGCTTTCTTT. Its protein is CASSSRDGLNTEAFF.

This chain connects TRBV5-1 to TRBJ1-1; D uncertain. Trimming shortened V by 0 bases and J by 7 bases, and 13 bases separated the two germline ends. CDR3 length: 14 residues. Germline V CDR1 and CDR2: SGHRS, YFSETQ. DNA for the CDR3: TGCGCCAGCAGCTTGGGCGGATCAGAACATGAAGCTTTCTTT. It encodes CASSLGGSEHEAFF.

DNA of the CDR3: TGTGCCAGCAGTCCCGGGTCCCTGGACACTGAAGCTTTCTTT. This sequence encodes CASSPGSLDTEAFF. The genes are TRBV6-5 and TRBJ1-1, with unresolved D. The V gene's germline CDR1 is MNHEY and CDR2 SVGAGI. V was trimmed by 5 bases and J by 3 bases, leaving 13 bases between them. CDR3 length: 14 amino acids.

The rearrangement links TRBV6-5 to TRBJ2-1; TRBD1 is a possible D gene (6 bases). Germline assignment: CDR1 MNHEY and CDR2 SVGAGI. This CDR3 has 14 residues. V lost 5 bases to trimming and J lost 9 bases, with 17 bases between them. CDR3: CASSRRQDRREQFF. CDR3 coding DNA: TGTGCCAGCAGTCGCCGACAGGATCGCCGTGAGCAGTTCTTC.

This clone was seen just once. The rearrangement uses TRBV4-2 and TRBJ1-5, with TRBD1 matching over 7 bases. CDR1 LGHNA and CDR2 YNFKEQ come from the germline V gene. The V gene end was trimmed by 0 bases and the J gene end by 9 bases; junction bases not matched to a gene: 11. The CDR3 contains 16 residues. CDR3 residues: CASSQDSGQTTRPQHF. The CDR3 DNA reads TGTGCCAGCAGCCAAGATTCGGGACAGACCACACGGCCCCAGCATTTT.

The gene calls are TRBV28 and TRBJ2-4; D uncertain. This CDR3 contains 21 residues. V shed 6 bases and J shed 1 base, with 31 bases lying between them. Germline V gives CDR1 MDHEN, CDR2 SYDVKM. The CDR3 sequence: CASSPLFLTHGPDLAKNIQYF. As DNA, the CDR3 is TGTGCCAGCAGCCCCCTCTTTTTGACCCATGGGCCCGATCTGGCCAAAAACATTCAGTACTTC.

The CDR3 is CASSPRGQGNTEAFF. CDR3 DNA: TGTGCCAGCAGCCCGAGGGGGCAGGGGAACACTGAAGCTTTCTTT. The chain combines TRBV7-9 with TRBJ1-1; 7 bases line up with TRBD1. The CDR3 has 15 residues. Looked up from germline, CDR1 is SEHNR and CDR2 is FQNEAQ (reference sequence). J gave up 1 base and V 5 bases, and 7 bases lay outside the gene matches. Together with reference TRBV7-9 and TRBJ1-1, the CDR3 gives the full variable domain: DTGVSQNPRHKITKRGQNVTFRCDPISEHNRLYWYRQTLGQGPEFLTYFQNEAQLEKSRLLSDRFSAERPKGSFSTLEIQRTEQGDSAMYLCASSPRGQGNTEAFFGQGTRLTVV.

This clone has only a few counts. The CDR3 carries no conserved terminal phenylalanine or tryptophan, so it likely arises from a read error. It is unclear where the CDR3 begins or ends on the DNA, so no DNA is shown, and the CDR3 is as TCRdb lists it. This chain links TRBV29-1 with TRBJ1-3. Germline V CDR1 and CDR2: SQVTM, ANQGSEA. From its first to its last residue, the CDR3 has 8 amino acids. The CDR3 protein is CSVEDGGR.

This chain uses TRBV6-5 with TRBJ1-1; 10 nucleotides align to TRBD1. Germline CDR1 reads MNHEY; CDR2 reads SVGAGI. The CDR3 contains 16 residues. Trimming at V came to 4 bases and at J to 0 bases, leaving 5 bases not matched to a gene. CDR3 amino acids: CASSSPTGGLNTEAFF. CDR3 nucleotide sequence: TGTGCCAGCAGTTCGCCGACAGGGGGCCTGAACACTGAAGCTTTCTTT.

V is TRBV13 and J is TRBJ1-2, with D unclear. Trimming shortened V by 4 bases and J by 4 bases, and 7 bases separated the two germline ends. Germline CDR1 reads PRHDT; CDR2 reads FYEKMQ (reference sequence). This CDR3 has 12 residues. CDR3 sequence reads: CASSSDSYGYTF. The CDR3 bases are TGTGCCAGCAGCTCCGATAGCTATGGCTACACCTTC.

The chain is built from TRBV5-1 and TRBJ1-1; D not resolved. This CDR3 spans 13 amino acids. The germline V gene has CDR1 SGHRS and CDR2 YFSETQ. V was cut by 2 bases and J by 7 bases, with 12 bases left in between. The CDR3: CASSLTPTYEAFF. The CDR3 nucleotides are TGCGCCAGCAGCTTAACCCCCACCTATGAAGCTTTCTTT.

The chain is built from TRBV2 and TRBJ2-2, with 9 bases matching TRBD1. This CDR3 region has 15 residues. The V gene end was trimmed by 5 bases and the J gene end by 8 bases; junction bases not matched to a gene: 9. The germline V gene has CDR1 SNHLY and CDR2 FYNNEI. The CDR3 loop is CASSPRDRDRGELFF. CDR3 bases: TGTGCCAGCAGTCCGCGGGACAGGGATAGAGGGGAGCTGTTTTTT.

This chain connects TRBV7-9 to TRBJ2-1, with TRBD1 identical over 7 bases. Germline CDR1 reads SEHNR; CDR2 reads FQNEAQ (reference sequence). V was clipped by 5 bases and J by 5 bases; unmatched bases: 9. The CDR3 sequence is 15 residues long. The CDR3 region is CASSLGTVVNNEQFF. The CDR3 DNA reads TGTGCCAGCAGCCTAGGGACAGTGGTAAACAATGAGCAGTTCTTC.

The rearrangement links TRBV5-1 to TRBJ2-1; 15 positions agree with TRBD2. This CDR3 spans 17 amino acids. V gave up 1 base and J gave up 5 bases; unmatched junction bases: 4. Per germline, CDR1 SGHRS and CDR2 YFSETQ. The CDR3 DNA sequence: TGCGCCAGCAGCTTGACTGGGACTAGCGGGGGGAACAATGAGCAGTTCTTC. Protein: CASSLTGTSGGNNEQFF. Full variable domain (rest looked up from reference TRBV5-1 and TRBJ2-1): KAGVTQTPRYLIKTRGQQVTLSCSPISGHRSVSWYQQTPGQGLQFLFEYFSETQRNKGNFPGRFSGRQFSNSRSEMNVSTLELGDSALYLCASSLTGTSGGNNEQFFGPGTRLTVL.

This chain joins TRBV10-3 and TRBJ1-2, with D unclear. Germline values: CDR1 ENHRY, CDR2 SYGVKD. Trimming removed 11 bases at V and 0 bases at J, with 13 bases between. This CDR3 region has 13 residues. CDR3 in amino acids: CAASRATNYGYTF. The CDR3 DNA reads TGTGCCGCTTCGCGGGCTACTAACTATGGCTACACCTTC.

The chain joins TRBV30 to TRBJ2-7; 7 bases are a match to TRBD1. The CDR3 length is 15 residues. Germline V gives CDR1 GTSNPN, CDR2 SVGIG (reference sequence). J was trimmed by 0 bases and V by 1 base; bases with no gene match: 6. The CDR3 loop reads CAWSGRTGLSYEQYF. The DNA for the CDR3 is TGTGCCTGGAGTGGGCGGACAGGCCTCTCCTACGAGCAGTACTTC.

The chain links TRBV6-5 to TRBJ2-5; 8 nucleotides match TRBD1. The CDR3 is 14 amino acids. Looked up from germline, CDR1 is MNHEY and CDR2 is SVGAGI. Losses at the gene ends were 6 bases for V and 6 bases for J; bases not matched to a gene: 9. The CDR3 DNA sequence: TGTGCCAGCAGCCCGGACAGGGACGGAAAGACCCAGTACTTC. As protein: CASSPDRDGKTQYF.

The J gene is TRBJ2-5, the V gene TRBV7-3, with 7 bases identical to TRBD1. This CDR3 contains 13 residues. CDR1 and CDR2 (germline): SGHTA, FQGTGA. Trimming took 5 bases from V and 1 from J; bases not matched to a gene: 1. CDR3 sequence (DNA): TGTGCCAGCAGCCGACAGGGCCAAGAGACCCAGTACTTC. Translated: CASSRQGQETQYF.

The chain has TRBV6-5 and TRBJ1-3; D is undetermined. V gave up 6 bases and J gave up 0 bases, with 9 bases separating them. The germline CDR1 and CDR2 sequences are MNHEY and SVGAGI. The length of the CDR3 is 14 residues. The chain's CDR3 is CASSRRGSGNTIYF. The CDR3 DNA follows: TGTGCCAGCAGCCGACGCGGCTCTGGAAACACCATATATTTT.

This chain joins TRBV19 and TRBJ2-3; D remains ambiguous. CDR3 length: 13 residues. Between the trimmed V and J ends, which lost 3 bases and 4 bases, there was a span of 8 bases. CDR1 is LNHDA, CDR2 SQIVND, per germline (reference sequence). This chain's CDR3 is CASSIPGADTQYF. CDR3 sequence (DNA): TGTGCCAGTAGTATTCCTGGAGCAGATACGCAGTATTTT.

The chain couples TRBV9 to TRBJ1-6; 7 nucleotides match TRBD1. The germline V gene has CDR1 SGDLS and CDR2 YYNGEE. V lost 4 bases and J lost 7; bases outside the gene matches: 8. The CDR3 is 15 residues long. CDR3 sequence (DNA): TGTGCCAGCAGCCCGACGACAGGGAGCAATTCACCCCTCCACTTT. It translates to CASSPTTGSNSPLHF.

The chain combines TRBV12-5 with TRBJ1-2, with D possibly matching TRBD1 (5 bases). The germline V gene has CDR1 LGHNT and CDR2 FRNRAP. The CDR3 runs 13 residues. Between the trimmed V and J ends, which lost 2 bases and 7 bases, there was a span of 11 bases. CDR3 in DNA: TGTGCTAGTGGTTTGTCCCAGGGTGGTGGCTACACCTTC. Residues: CASGLSQGGGYTF.

This chain joins TRBV6-1 and TRBJ2-6; D is uncertain. The CDR3 spans 14 residues. Germline V lookup: CDR1 MNHNS, CDR2 SASEGT. V was pared by 10 bases and J by 0 bases, with 10 bases between. CDR3 residues: CAMHTLSGANVLTF. DNA for the CDR3: TGTGCCATGCACACCCTCTCTGGGGCCAACGTCCTGACTTTC.